This T cell receptor beta chain was identified during a study of cytomegalovirus exposure and HLA in healthy donors. Findings and limits, study-wide: Indistinguishable V segments such as TRBV6-2 and TRBV6-3 were excluded.

As concerns this clone: Its specificity is not known.

V dropped 5 bases and J dropped 4 bases, with 11 bases sitting between them. Germline V gene lookup returns CDR1 MNHEY and CDR2 SVGAGI. This CDR3 contains 13 residues. The PCR contained 60 Vbeta and 13 Jbeta primers. Data came from immunoSEQ multiplex PCR; TCRdb stores just in-frame clones and leaves some out. The data show about 160,000 clones, with more than 75% seen just once and 0.96% held by the top ten. The chain is built from TRBV6-5 and TRBJ2-5, with D unresolved. This TCR was sampled from a girl aged 2 to 10 in good health and CMV-seropositive. The sequenced material came from PBMCs. The chain's CDR3 is CASSPPSIETQYF. CDR3 DNA: TGTGCCAGCAGTCCTCCAAGCATAGAGACCCAGTACTTC.